Below, 26 T cell receptor beta chains from the same sample are listed, as sequenced in a study of T cell clusters in autoimmune cytopenias. TRB was amplified by touch-down multiplex PCR, primer pools A and B combined. No DNA is given; TCRdb re-called the multiplex PCR reads and lists each CDR3 protein once. This sample's clone table lists fewer than 3,000 distinct CDR3 sequences. TRB amplification used roughly 250 ng of peripheral blood genomic DNA. What was sequenced was peripheral blood. The origin of the receptors is a human donor with an autoimmune cytopenia, with autoimmune hepatitis or in good health (not recorded which).

This clonotype is identified as medium-sized from frequency. The rearrangement joins TRBV27 to TRBJ1-6. Germline CDR1 MNHEY, CDR2 SMNVEV (reference sequence). CDR3 length: 13 amino acids. The CDR3 is CASSPVFNSPLHF.

This clonotype counts as medium-sized by frequency. V is TRBV5-5 and J is TRBJ1-5. Germline V gene data show CDR1 as SGHKS and CDR2 as YYEKEE (reference sequence). This CDR3 contains 14 residues. The CDR3 here is CASSLGEGNQPQHF.

Frequency places this clonotype as medium-sized. The chain recombines TRBV12-3 or TRBV12-4 with TRBJ2-1. This CDR3 has 12 residues. CDR3 sequence: CASSLLVNEQFF.

The rearrangement uses TRBV19 and TRBJ2-3; TCRdb names TRBD1, which stays unverified in the absence of DNA. Germline-derived CDR1 and CDR2 are LNHDA and SQIVND (reference sequence). This CDR3 has 16 amino acids. The CDR3 sequence: CASSMAETGSPDTQYF. The full variable domain, rest sourced from reference TRBV19 and TRBJ2-3, is DGGITQSPKYLFRKEGQNVTLSCEQNLNHDAMYWYRQDPGQGLRLIYYSQIVNDFQKGDIAEGYSVSREKKESFPLTVTSAQKNPTAFYLCASSMAETGSPDTQYFGPGTRLTVL.

According to its frequency, this clonotype is medium-sized (0.01 to 0.1%). This chain connects TRBV10-3 to TRBJ1-1; TCRdb returns TRBD1, unconfirmable since there is no DNA. Germline CDR1 is ENHRY and CDR2 is SYGVKD. The CDR3 has 13 amino acids. CDR3 in amino acids: CAITRTGNTEAFF.

This clonotype registers medium-sized (0.01 to 0.1%) by frequency. The gene calls are TRBV7-2 and TRBJ2-2; the TRBD1 assignment by TCRdb is unverifiable without DNA. Germline values: CDR1 SGHTA, CDR2 FQGNSA. The CDR3 runs to 14 residues. The CDR3 protein is CASSLEGGDGELFF. Supplemented by reference TRBV7-2 and TRBJ2-2, the full variable domain reads GAGVSQSPSNKVTEKGKDVELRCDPISGHTALYWYRQSLGQGLEFLIYFQGNSAPDKSGLPSDRFSAERTGGSVSTLTIQRTQQEDSAVYLCASSLEGGDGELFFGEGSRLTVL.

This chain joins TRBV28 and TRBJ1-2. This CDR3 is 12 amino acids long. Germline V gene sequence: CDR1 MDHEN, CDR2 SYDVKM. The CDR3: CASSLETHGYTF.

This clonotype ranks as medium-sized in terms of frequency. The V call is TRBV5-6, the J call TRBJ2-6; TCRdb outputs TRBD1, but without DNA this stays unchecked. Germline CDR1 SGHDT, CDR2 YYEEEE. The CDR3 length is 16 residues. The CDR3 protein is CASSSGSGVGANVLTF. The whole variable domain, remainder taken from reference TRBV5-6 and TRBJ2-6, is DAGVTQSPTHLIKTRGQQVTLRCSPKSGHDTVSWYQQALGQGPQFIFQYYEEEERQRGNFPDRFSGHQFPNYSSELNVNALLLGDSALYLCASSSGSGVGANVLTFGAGSRLTVL.

The chain combines TRBV6-2 or TRBV6-3 with TRBJ2-7; TCRdb returns TRBD2, unconfirmable since there is no DNA. This CDR3 has 15 amino acids. CDR1 is MNHEY, CDR2 SVGEGT, per germline. The CDR3: CASSYGLAGSNEQYF.

V usage is TRBV29-1 and J usage is TRBJ2-2; with no DNA, the TCRdb D assignment of TRBD2 cannot be verified. The CDR3 length is 14 residues. Germline-derived CDR1 and CDR2 are SQVTM and ANQGSEA. The CDR3 loop is CSVGGLDNTGELFF.

This clonotype is deemed medium-sized (0.01 to 0.1%) by its frequency. This sequence joins TRBV6-5 and TRBJ2-7; TCRdb names TRBD1, which stays unverified in the absence of DNA. In germline, CDR1 is MNHEY, CDR2 SVGAGI. The CDR3 extends over 16 amino acids. CDR3 protein: CASSLTGQDGVYEQYF.

The chain employs TRBV5-1 and TRBJ2-6; TCRdb picks TRBD1, but there is no DNA to check that call. The length of the CDR3 is 17 residues. In germline, CDR1 is SGHRS, CDR2 YFSETQ. CDR3 residues: CASSLQQGLAGANVLTF. The full variable domain, in which reference TRBV5-1 and TRBJ2-6 provide the parts outside the CDR3, is KAGVTQTPRYLIKTRGQQVTLSCSPISGHRSVSWYQQTPGQGLQFLFEYFSETQRNKGNFPGRFSGRQFSNSRSEMNVSTLELGDSALYLCASSLQQGLAGANVLTFGAGSRLTVL.

The CDR3 reads CASSLGLAFNEQFF. The V and J genes are TRBV5-4 and TRBJ2-1; checking the TCRdb D call of TRBD2 is not possible without DNA. The germline V gene encodes CDR1 SGHNT and CDR2 YYREEE (reference sequence). This CDR3 has 14 residues.

This chain links TRBV12-3 or TRBV12-4 with TRBJ2-5; the D call from TCRdb, TRBD1, cannot be confirmed without DNA. The CDR3 has 12 amino acids. This chain's CDR3 is CASSLEGGTQYF.

Measured by frequency, this clonotype is medium-sized. The chain recombines TRBV7-9 with TRBJ2-1. CDR3 length: 15 amino acids. The germline V gene has CDR1 SEHNR and CDR2 FQNEAQ (reference sequence). This CDR3 reads CASSFGLGISNEQFF.

This clonotype is medium-sized (0.01 to 0.1%) by frequency. This chain connects TRBV12-3 or TRBV12-4 to TRBJ2-7; TCRdb selects TRBD1, and the lack of DNA leaves this call unchecked. The CDR3 is 12 amino acids. The CDR3 spells CASSQTGVEQYF.

By frequency, this clonotype registers medium-sized. This sequence joins TRBV7-9 and TRBJ1-4. The CDR3 length is 15 residues. Germline V gene lookup returns CDR1 SEHNR and CDR2 FQNEAQ (reference sequence). CDR3 amino acids: CASSSGRGGDEKLFF.

This clonotype is classed as medium-sized by frequency. CDR3 sequence reads: CASSPSYEQYF. The chain combines TRBV7-2 with TRBJ2-7. Germline CDR1 and CDR2: SGHTA and FQGNSA. This CDR3 has 11 residues.

Judged by frequency, this clonotype is large (0.1 to 1%). V is TRBV29-1 and J is TRBJ2-7; absent DNA, TCRdb's TRBD1 call cannot be checked. CDR3 size: 13 residues. Germline V CDR1 and CDR2: SQVTM, ANQGSEA. The CDR3 region is CSALTGATYEQYF.

According to its frequency, this clonotype is medium-sized (0.01 to 0.1%). The genes are TRBV13 and TRBJ1-1. The CDR3 is made up of 13 amino acids. CDR1 and CDR2 from the germline V gene are PRHDT and FYEKMQ (reference sequence). This chain's CDR3 is CASSLGAGTEAFF.

CDR3 region: CASSFSGSTDTQYF. This chain links TRBV7-8 with TRBJ2-3. CDR1 and CDR2 (germline): SGHVS, FQNEAQ. The CDR3 is made up of 14 amino acids.

Its frequency marks this clonotype as medium-sized (0.01 to 0.1%). V is TRBV27 and J is TRBJ2-7; TCRdb's D call, TRBD1, is unchecked because there is no DNA. This CDR3 comprises 14 residues. Looked up from germline, CDR1 is MNHEY and CDR2 is SMNVEV (reference sequence). The CDR3: CASSPWDRGGEQYF.

The chain links TRBV5-4 to TRBJ2-5; TCRdb names TRBD1, which stays unverified in the absence of DNA. The CDR3 spans 16 residues. CDR1 is SGHNT, CDR2 YYREEE, per germline (reference sequence). CDR3 in amino acids: CASSFWRDTDQETQYF.

This clonotype counts as medium-sized by frequency. V and J are TRBV7-9 and TRBJ2-1. Germline V gene lookup returns CDR1 SEHNR and CDR2 FQNEAQ (reference sequence). The CDR3 covers 13 residues. CDR3 sequence: CASSLARVNEQFF.

This clonotype is deemed medium-sized by its frequency. The chain combines TRBV20-1 with TRBJ1-2; TCRdb reports TRBD1, a call that lacks DNA to check it against. The germline V gene encodes CDR1 DFQATT and CDR2 SNEGSKA (reference sequence). CDR3 length: 16 amino acids. Here the CDR3 reads CSALNGQGPFRDGYTF.

CDR3 residues: CASSTDRVGNQPQHF. V gene TRBV2 combines with J gene TRBJ1-5; TCRdb indicates TRBD1, and absent DNA this call remains unverified. CDR1 is SNHLY, CDR2 FYNNEI, per germline. The CDR3 is made up of 15 amino acids.